This passage covers 18 T cell receptor beta chains from one sample sequenced in a study of tumor-infiltrating lymphocytes in primary liver carcinoma. Between about 17 and 34 mg of unsorted bulk tissue served as the source from which RNA and DNA were co-extracted. Production of TCR beta cDNA used 500 ng total RNA together with a constant-region primer. Researchers made the TCR beta libraries by running three nested multiplex PCR rounds with slightly modified ARM-PCR. Primers for the first two PCR rounds were TRBV1-TRBV30 forward primers and a C-beta reverse primer (approximately 10 cycles per round). MiXCR was run by TCRdb on the multiplex PCR reads, yielding one entry per CDR3 protein. The repertoire holds approximately 42,000 distinct CDR3 sequences, 75% seen once, with around 41% in the top ten. The source material was tumor-adjacent normal liver tissue. The origin of the receptors is a woman aged 30 to 39 with primary liver carcinoma and hepatitis B virus infection.

This clonotype was observed a few times. The V gene is TRBV6-5, the J gene TRBJ2-2; the match to TRBD1 covers 9 bases. V shed 3 bases and J 9 bases; nucleotides not matched to a gene: 5. The CDR3 length is 14 residues. Looked up from germline, CDR1 is MNHEY and CDR2 is SVGAGI. CDR3 sequence: CASSYGTGTWELFF. The DNA for the CDR3 is TGTGCCAGCAGTTATGGGACAGGGACCTGGGAGCTGTTTTTT.

In regard to this clonotype: This may be a read error, as it is one base from a much larger clone. V usage is TRBV7-9 and J usage is TRBJ2-7; D is possibly TRBD1 or TRBD2 (6 bases each). The CDR3 runs 16 residues. CDR1 and CDR2 from the germline V gene are SEHNR and FQNEAQ (reference sequence). CDR3 protein: CVSSVPRGRGSYEQYF. For the CDR3, the DNA is TGTGTCAGCAGCGTCCCACGGGGGCGCGGGTCCTACGAGCAGTACTTC.

V and J are TRBV11-2 and TRBJ1-3; TRBD1 agrees at 7 bases. The CDR3 contains 11 residues. Germline loops: CDR1 SGHAT, CDR2 FQNNGV. This CDR3 reads CAGSPGTALYF. The CDR3 region has the DNA TGTGCTGGCAGCCCAGGGACAGCCCTCTATTTT.

About this clonotype itself: One end of the junction varies from germline; a read error may be responsible. The chain employs TRBV4-2 and TRBJ2-6; TRBD1 aligns across 11 bases. The CDR3 consists of 18 residues. Germline-derived CDR1 and CDR2 are LGHNA and YNFKEQ. This CDR3 is CANNARTGGPVGANVLTF. The CDR3 bases are TGTGCCAACAACGCAAGGACAGGGGGCCCCGTAGGGGCCAACGTCCTGACATTC.

Concerning this clonotype: Compared with germline, one end of the junction differs, possibly owing to a read error. The chain uses TRBV7-8 and TRBJ2-3; possible D gene TRBD2, 5 bases. The CDR3 extends over 16 amino acids. CDR1 and CDR2 from the germline V gene are SGHVS and FQNEAQ. The CDR3 is CGSSLGAAGPGDTQYF. The CDR3 region has the DNA TGTGGCAGCAGCTTAGGAGCGGCAGGTCCTGGTGATACGCAGTATTTT.

The rearrangement links TRBV24-1 to TRBJ1-2; possibly TRBD1 for D (6 bases). V was cut by 7 bases and J by 0 bases, with 8 bases left in between. CDR3 length equals 13 residues. Germline CDR1 reads KGHDR; CDR2 reads SFDVKD. The CDR3 DNA reads as TGTGCCACCAGAGGGGACACTAACTATGGCTACACCTTC. It translates to CATRGDTNYGYTF.

As regards this clonotype: Its ends do not fully match the called genes, so a read error is possible. The CDR3 loop reads CNSSWGGLAGNNEQSF. The DNA of the CDR3 is TGTAACAGCAGCTGGGGGGGACTAGCGGGGAACAATGAGCAGTCCTTC. The genes are TRBV11-2 and TRBJ2-1, with TRBD2 matching over 13 bases. CDR1 SGHAT and CDR2 FQNNGV come from the germline V gene. This CDR3 has 16 amino acids.

The chain couples TRBV10-3 to TRBJ2-7; D not certain. Trimming stripped 10 bases from V and 4 bases from J, with 14 bases between. The CDR3 has 12 residues. Per the germline V gene, CDR1 is ENHRY and CDR2 is SYGVKD. For the CDR3, the DNA is TGTGCCAGCCGATACAGTAAGTACGAGCAGTACTTC. It is translated as CASRYSKYEQYF.

In regard to this clonotype: The germline gene is not matched at one end of the junction; a read error may be the cause. This chain connects TRBV7-8 to TRBJ2-5, with TRBD2 matching 11 bases. The V gene's germline CDR1 is SGHVS and CDR2 FQNEAQ. This CDR3 spans 15 amino acids. The CDR3 region has the DNA TGTACCAGCAAACTAGCGGGAGAGTATCAAGAGACCCAGTACTTC. Amino acid sequence: CTSKLAGEYQETQYF.

On this clonotype: One end of the junction does not line up with germline, which may come from a read error. The gene calls are TRBV7-8 and TRBJ2-2; the D gene is possibly TRBD2 (5 bases). The CDR3 covers 14 residues. Germline CDR1 SGHVS, CDR2 FQNEAQ. The CDR3 reads CASSLQGLSTGAVF. The CDR3 DNA is TGTGCCAGCAGCTTACAAGGACTCTCCACCGGAGCTGTTTTT.

This clonotype was found once. The chain combines TRBV12-5 with TRBJ2-2; D is undetermined. CDR3 length: 14 residues. The germline V gene encodes CDR1 LGHNT and CDR2 FRNRAP. V lost 0 bases, J lost 6 bases, and 8 bases lay in between. CDR3 sequence: CASGLVPFSGELFF. The CDR3 DNA is TGTGCTAGTGGTTTGGTACCATTCTCCGGGGAGCTGTTTTTT.

Comment on this clonotype: Its ends do not fully match the called genes, so a read error is possible. The gene calls are TRBV4-1 and TRBJ2-1; possibly TRBD1 for D (6 bases). The CDR3 length is 15 residues. Germline V lookup: CDR1 MGHRA, CDR2 YSYEKL. The CDR3 nucleotides are TGCGCCAGCAGCCGAGATTTGGGGGCCCCCAATGGGCAGTTCTTC. This encodes CASSRDLGAPNGQFF.

This chain joins TRBV27 and TRBJ1-1, with 8 bases that match TRBD1. This CDR3 region has 15 residues. Looked up from germline, CDR1 is MNHEY and CDR2 is SMNVEV (reference sequence). With 8 bases clipped from V and 7 bases from J, the junction kept 15 bases outside the gene matches. The CDR3 region is CASVRPRGQDIEAFF. In DNA form, the CDR3 reads TGTGCCAGCGTACGCCCCAGGGGGCAAGACATTGAAGCTTTCTTT.

Regarding this clonotype: The junction departs from the called germline gene at one end, perhaps through a read error. This rearrangement joins TRBV11-2 to TRBJ2-2; D may be TRBD2 (5 bases). Per germline, CDR1 SGHAT and CDR2 FQNNGV. The length of the CDR3 is 16 residues. DNA for the CDR3: TGTGCCAGCAGTCCCGATCCCCAATTGAGCACCGGGGAGCTGTTCTTT. Protein product: CASSPDPQLSTGELFF.

A remark on this clonotype: As the CDR3 is not closed by the conserved phenylalanine or tryptophan, this likely results from a read error. The rearrangement links TRBV7-3 to TRBJ2-5; TRBD1 matches 7 bases. Trimming took 2 bases from V and 2 from J; bases not matched to a gene: 2. The CDR3 is 14 amino acids. Germline CDR1 SGHTA, CDR2 FQGTGA. CDR3 sequence reads: CASSLEGAQETQYL. For the CDR3, the DNA is TGTGCCAGCAGCTTAGAGGGGGCTCAAGAGACCCAGTACTTA.

As for this clonotype: Here the CDR3 omits its conserved ending phenylalanine or tryptophan, so a read error is the likely source. V and J are TRBV11-2 and TRBJ2-5, with D perhaps matching TRBD1 (5 bases). CDR1 is SGHAT, CDR2 FQNNGV, per germline. The CDR3 totals 15 residues. V gave up 4 bases and J gave up 5 bases, with 17 bases separating them. The CDR3 DNA reads TGTGCCAGCAGCTGTTTGACGACAGCCGCTGAGACCCAGTACTCA. Its translation is CASSCLTTAAETQYS.

About this clonotype itself: No conserved phenylalanine or tryptophan ends this CDR3, so it is likely a read error. It is unclear where the CDR3 begins or ends on the DNA, so no DNA is shown, and the CDR3 is as TCRdb lists it. This chain links TRBV12-3 or TRBV12-4 with TRBJ2-1; the table calls TRBD1, which could not be checked here. The CDR3 is 16 amino acids in total, end residues counted. The CDR3 here is CASRRRGRAGTNEKFL.

With regard to this clonotype: One junction end disagrees with the germline gene, perhaps due to a read error. CDR3 nucleotide sequence: TGCTCCAGTAGACCTGGCACCGGGGAGCTGTTTTTT. Translation: CSSRPGTGELFF. This chain joins TRBV4-3 and TRBJ2-2; D not certain. Per germline, CDR1 LGHNA and CDR2 YSLEER. The CDR3 has 12 residues.